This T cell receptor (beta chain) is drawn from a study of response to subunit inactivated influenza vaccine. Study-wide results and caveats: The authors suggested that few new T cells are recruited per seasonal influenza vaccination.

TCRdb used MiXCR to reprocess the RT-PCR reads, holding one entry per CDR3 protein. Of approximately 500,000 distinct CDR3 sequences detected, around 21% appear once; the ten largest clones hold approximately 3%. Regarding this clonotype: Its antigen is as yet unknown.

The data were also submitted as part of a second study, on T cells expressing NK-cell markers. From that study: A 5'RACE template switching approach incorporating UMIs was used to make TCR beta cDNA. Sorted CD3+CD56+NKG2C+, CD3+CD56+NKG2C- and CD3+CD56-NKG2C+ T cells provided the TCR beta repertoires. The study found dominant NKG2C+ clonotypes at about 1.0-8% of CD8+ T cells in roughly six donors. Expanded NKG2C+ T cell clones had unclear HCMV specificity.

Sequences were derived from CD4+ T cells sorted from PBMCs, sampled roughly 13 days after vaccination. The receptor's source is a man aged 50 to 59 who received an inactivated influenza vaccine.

CDR3 in amino acids: CASSPPATSSPYEQYF. Here the CDR3 DNA reads TGTGCCAGCTCACCACCGGCGACTAGCAGTCCCTACGAGCAGTACTTC. The V and J genes are TRBV18 and TRBJ2-7; TRBD2 matches 7 bases. The V gene end was trimmed by 0 bases and the J gene end by 2 bases; junction bases not matched to a gene: 7. Germline values: CDR1 KGHSH, CDR2 LQKENI. This CDR3 spans 16 amino acids.